One and the same sample provided the 10 T cell receptor beta chains below, sequenced in a study of CD8+ T cells in alopecia areata. Stated treatment: oral pan-JAK inhibitor, 5-10 mg twice daily. Reverse transcribed after extraction, RNA yielded cDNA as the sequencing template. Libraries were prepared by immunoSEQ multiplex PCR; TCRdb keeps only in-frame clonotypes and omits some of them. Among over 100,000 clones, approximately 53% were seen once, and the ten largest hold about 0.5%. The sample consisted of CD4+ T cells sorted from blood, taken at week 4, from a patient treated with tofacitinib. The receptors stem from a human donor with alopecia areata.

CDR3 bases: TGTGCCAGCAGACCAGACAGGGTTGGGACTGAAGCTTTCTTT. Protein product: CASRPDRVGTEAFF. The chain employs TRBV5-4 and TRBJ1-1; TRBD1 aligns across 7 bases. This CDR3 is 14 amino acids long. Germline values: CDR1 SGHNT, CDR2 YYREEE (reference sequence). V was clipped by 5 bases and J by 5 bases; unmatched bases: 9.

Concerning this clone itself: One end of the junction fails to match germline, which may point to a read error. The chain links TRBV7-7 to TRBJ1-1; D unresolved. The CDR3 is made up of 13 amino acids. CDR1 and CDR2 (germline): SSHAT, FNYEAQ (reference sequence). CDR3 sequence (DNA): TGTGCTAGCAGCTCCCGGGCGGGCACTGAAGCTTTCTTT. Protein sequence: CASSSRAGTEAFF.

The rearrangement joins TRBV29-1 to TRBJ2-3; TRBD1 or TRBD2 may be the D gene (6 bases each). This CDR3 spans 14 amino acids. V was trimmed by 3 bases and J by 2 bases, leaving 12 bases between them. The germline V gene encodes CDR1 SQVTM and CDR2 ANQGSEA. CDR3 in DNA: TGCAGCGTTGAGGAGGGGGTAGCCACAGATACGCAGTATTTT. The encoded protein is CSVEEGVATDTQYF.

The chain recombines TRBV5-1 with TRBJ2-3; possibly TRBD2 for D (5 bases). There are 13 residues in the CDR3. Trimming shortened V by 4 bases and J by 2 bases, and 8 bases separated the two germline ends. The germline V gene has CDR1 SGHRS and CDR2 YFSETQ. The CDR3 reads CASSPDYTDTQYF. DNA of the CDR3: TGCGCCAGCAGCCCTGACTACACAGATACGCAGTATTTT.

This clone came up a few times. The chain employs TRBV4-1 and TRBJ2-5, with D unclear. Germline V gives CDR1 MGHRA, CDR2 YSYEKL. This CDR3 spans 12 amino acids. Deletions cut 0 bases from V and 5 bases from J, with 4 bases between. The CDR3 DNA is TGCGCCAGCAGCCAAGAGTGGGAGACCCAGTACTTC. Protein sequence: CASSQEWETQYF.

V usage is TRBV29-1 and J usage is TRBJ1-2; D is undetermined. The CDR3 runs 9 residues. Germline CDR1 and CDR2: SQVTM and ANQGSEA. Deletions cut 7 bases from V and 3 bases from J, with 3 bases between. CDR3 sequence reads: CSDDYGYTF. The CDR3 DNA reads as TGCAGCGATGACTATGGCTACACCTTC.

The chain recombines TRBV29-1 with TRBJ1-2; D might be TRBD1 (6 bases). CDR3 length equals 14 residues. Germline CDR1 and CDR2: SQVTM and ANQGSEA. V lost 7 bases, J lost 4 bases, and 19 bases lay in between. CDR3 residues: CSAGGPMAGYGYTF. The CDR3 coding sequence is TGCAGCGCCGGGGGGCCGATGGCTGGCTATGGCTACACCTTC.

This clone turned up a few times. The V gene is TRBV4-1, the J gene TRBJ2-7; 7 nucleotides align to TRBD1. With V trimmed by 3 bases and J by 3 bases, 11 bases remained unmatched. CDR3 size: 16 residues. The germline V gene encodes CDR1 MGHRA and CDR2 YSYEKL. The CDR3: CASSQVTGVTNYEQYF. The CDR3 bases are TGCGCCAGCAGCCAGGTAACAGGGGTAACAAACTACGAGCAGTACTTC.

The chain is built from TRBV29-1 and TRBJ1-5; D is unresolved. The V gene's germline CDR1 is SQVTM and CDR2 ANQGSEA. V dropped 4 bases and J dropped 0 bases, with 7 bases sitting between them. The CDR3 extends over 13 amino acids. The CDR3, as DNA: TGCAGCGTTGGTGAGATTAGCAATCAGCCCCAGCATTTT. Protein sequence: CSVGEISNQPQHF. The full variable domain, rest sourced from reference TRBV29-1 and TRBJ1-5, is SAVISQKPSRDICQRGTSLTIQCQVDSQVTMMFWYRQQPGQSLTLIATANQGSEATYESGFVIDKFPISRPNLTFSTLTVSNMSPEDSSIYLCSVGEISNQPQHFGDGTRLSIL.

This clone has a single count. The chain employs TRBV29-1 and TRBJ2-7, with D uncertain. Trimming left V 1 base short and J 0 bases short, with 4 bases between. The CDR3 contains 12 residues. Germline V CDR1 and CDR2: SQVTM, ANQGSEA. Here the CDR3 DNA reads TGCAGCGTTGAAGGAGACTCCTACGAGCAGTACTTC. This encodes CSVEGDSYEQYF.